Below, 5 T cell receptor beta chains from the same sample are listed, as sequenced in a study of blood T cell repertoires in COVID-19. Generated by immunoSEQ multiplex PCR, the TCRdb table keeps only in-frame clones and is missing some. The profile shows 150,000 to 200,000 clones, over 75% of them singletons. The specimen was PBMCs or T cells enriched from blood (not recorded which). These receptors were collected from a man aged 35-49 years who had recovered from COVID-19.

This chain connects TRBV2 to TRBJ2-2; no reliable D call. CDR1 SNHLY and CDR2 FYNNEI come from the germline V gene. V lost 9 bases and J 3 bases, leaving 11 bases between the germline ends. The CDR3 runs to 13 residues. This chain's CDR3 is CASRLTYTGELFF. In nucleotides, the CDR3 is TGTGCCAGTCGTCTTACATACACCGGGGAGCTGTTTTTT. The variable domain in full, with the rest retrieved from reference TRBV2 and TRBJ2-2, is EPEVTQTPSHQVTQMGQEVILRCVPISNHLYFYWYRQILGQKVEFLVSFYNNEISEKSEIFDDQFSVERPDGSNFTLKIRSTKLEDSAMYFCASRLTYTGELFFGEGSRLTVL.

The rearrangement links TRBV9 to TRBJ1-4; D is ambiguous. Trimming cost V 4 bases and J 8 bases, with 15 bases left between them. Germline CDR1 is SGDLS and CDR2 is YYNGEE. The CDR3 extends over 14 amino acids. The CDR3 spells CASSSPGRPEKLFF. CDR3 DNA: TGTGCCAGCAGCTCCCCTGGGAGACCCGAAAAACTGTTTTTT.

This rearrangement joins TRBV19 to TRBJ1-1; tentative D call: TRBD1 (6 bases). V was cut by 5 bases and J by 1 base, with 20 bases left in between. The CDR3 covers 17 residues. Germline loops: CDR1 LNHDA, CDR2 SQIVND (reference sequence). The CDR3 region is CASSERGRALRNTEAFF. DNA of the CDR3: TGTGCCAGTAGTGAAAGGGGGAGGGCTCTGAGGAACACTGAAGCTTTCTTT.

The chain is built from TRBV30 and TRBJ1-2, with 7 bases identical to TRBD1. Germline V gene lookup returns CDR1 GTSNPN and CDR2 SVGIG (reference sequence). Germline trimming cut 5 bases from V and 8 bases from J; bases unmatched to any gene: 5. This CDR3 has 11 amino acids. This chain's CDR3 is CAWYRGYGYTF. DNA for the CDR3: TGTGCCTGGTACAGGGGCTACGGCTACACCTTC. Drawing the rest from reference TRBV30 and TRBJ1-2, the complete variable domain is SQTIHQWPATLVQPVGSPLSLECTVEGTSNPNLYWYRQAAGRGLQLLFYSVGIGQISSEVPQNLSASRPQDRQFILSSKKLLLSDSGFYLCAWYRGYGYTFGSGTRLTVV.

The V gene is TRBV6-6, the J gene TRBJ1-5; perhaps TRBD1 as D (5 bases). Germline lookup yields CDR1 MNHNY and CDR2 SVGAGI (reference sequence). The CDR3 extends over 14 amino acids. Trimming stripped 6 bases from V and 1 base from J, with 10 bases between. The CDR3 spells CASRDQGSNQPQHF. CDR3 sequence (DNA): TGTGCCAGCAGAGACCAGGGAAGCAATCAGCCCCAGCATTTT.